This TCR beta chain was recovered during a study of T cell changes during pregnancy in multiple sclerosis. Profiling relied on immunoSEQ multiplex PCR, and the TCRdb table lists in-frame clones only, not all of them. The repertoire holds 75,000 to 95,000 clones, with 90% to 95% as singletons. Regarding this clone: Germline and junction disagree at one end, which may indicate a read error.

The sequence was obtained from a female donor with multiple sclerosis, enrolled in a pregnancy study. The material sequenced was CD4+ T cells from peripheral blood mononuclear cells, taken after pregnancy.

In nucleotides, the CDR3 is TGTGCCAGCAGCGAAGACCTAGCAGTAGATACGCAGTATTTT. This gives the protein CASSEDLAVDTQYF. This chain uses TRBV2 with TRBJ2-3, with TRBD2 as a possible D gene (5 bases). This CDR3 has 14 amino acids. The germline V gene encodes CDR1 SNHLY and CDR2 FYNNEI.